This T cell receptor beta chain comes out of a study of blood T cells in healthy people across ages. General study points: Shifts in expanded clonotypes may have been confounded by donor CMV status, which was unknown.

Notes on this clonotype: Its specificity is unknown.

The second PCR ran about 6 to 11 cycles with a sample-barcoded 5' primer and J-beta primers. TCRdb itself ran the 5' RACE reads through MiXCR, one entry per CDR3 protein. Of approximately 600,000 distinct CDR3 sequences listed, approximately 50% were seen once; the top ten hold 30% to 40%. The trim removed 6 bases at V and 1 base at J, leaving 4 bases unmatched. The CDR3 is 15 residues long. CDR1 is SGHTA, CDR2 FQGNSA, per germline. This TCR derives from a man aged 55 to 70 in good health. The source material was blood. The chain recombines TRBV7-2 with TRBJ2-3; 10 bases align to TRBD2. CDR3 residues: CASSFLAGGTDTQYF. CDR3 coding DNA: TGTGCCAGCAGTTTCCTAGCGGGGGGCACAGATACGCAGTATTTT.